The clone carrying this T cell receptor (beta chain) came up a few times. The target antigen is unknown. This sample was included in a study of beta chain features in type 1 diabetes. Looking at the study overall: Age, gender, cell numbers and subset yield matched between patients and controls.

Reverse transcribing all isolated RNA meant expressed TCRB transcripts were sequenced. Libraries were prepared by immunoSEQ multiplex PCR; TCRdb keeps only in-frame clonotypes and omits some of them. The sample carries hundreds of thousands of clones, around 15% recorded once. The length of the CDR3 is 16 residues. CDR1 is ENHRY and CDR2 is SYGVKD in the germline V gene. Trimming took 3 bases from V and 7 from J; bases not matched to a gene: 13. Study-wide points: Patients with type 1 diabetes carried fewer insertions and had more deletions at their VDJ junctions. Among all four CD4+ subsets, Type 1 diabetes patients had TCRB CDR3s that were moderately but significantly shorter. The naive, central memory and Treg TCRB repertoires looked more alike in patients than they did in healthy donors.

The sequence was obtained from a man aged 18-30 years with type 1 diabetes. The sequenced sample was naive CD4+ T cells from blood. The chain carries TRBV10-3 and TRBJ1-2, with 8 bases identical to TRBD1. The CDR3 sequence is CAISERPGQADPGYTF. The CDR3 DNA reads TGTGCCATCAGTGAACGTCCGGGACAGGCCGACCCTGGCTACACCTTC.